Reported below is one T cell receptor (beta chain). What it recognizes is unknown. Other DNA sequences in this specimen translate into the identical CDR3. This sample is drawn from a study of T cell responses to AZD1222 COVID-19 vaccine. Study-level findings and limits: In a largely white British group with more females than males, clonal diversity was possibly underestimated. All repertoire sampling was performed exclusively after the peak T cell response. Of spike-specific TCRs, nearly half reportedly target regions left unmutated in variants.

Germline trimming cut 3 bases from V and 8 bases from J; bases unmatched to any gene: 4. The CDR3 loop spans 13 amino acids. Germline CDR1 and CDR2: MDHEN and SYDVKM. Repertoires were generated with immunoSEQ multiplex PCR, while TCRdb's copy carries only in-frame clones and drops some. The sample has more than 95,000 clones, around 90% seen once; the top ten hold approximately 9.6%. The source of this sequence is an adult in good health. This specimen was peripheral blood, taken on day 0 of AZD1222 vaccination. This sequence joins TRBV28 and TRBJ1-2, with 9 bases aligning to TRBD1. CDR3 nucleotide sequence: TGTGCCAGCAGTTTGACAGGGGGTAGAGGCTACACCTTC. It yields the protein CASSLTGGRGYTF.